This T cell receptor beta chain was identified during a study of cytomegalovirus exposure and HLA in healthy donors. Study conclusions and caveats: CMV antigen specificity of a few CMV-associated chains was confirmed in vitro. A later analysis linked a missense DCLRE1C variant to TCR beta V- and J-gene trimming.

PCR amplification relied on 60 Vbeta primers (plus 13 Jbeta primers). Authors' processing steps: Later analysis identified 65 million to 80 million unique TCR beta chains, about 12 million shared. Clones were read by immunoSEQ multiplex PCR, and TCRdb kept only the in-frame ones, dropping some. For V, J and clone size, that table is used; D and trimming come from the DNA. The sample holds some 170,000 clones, 83% seen once. A word on this clone: Its antigen remains unknown.

The source material was PBMCs. The sequence was collected from a man aged 45-65 years in good health and CMV-seropositive.

In nucleotides, the CDR3 is TGTGCCAGCGCCATAGCGGGGGGGCCGGATGAGCAGTTCTTC. This gives the protein CASAIAGGPDEQFF. The rearrangement uses TRBV7-2 and TRBJ2-1; 11 bases align to TRBD2. Germline V gene lookup returns CDR1 SGHTA and CDR2 FQGNSA. The CDR3 totals 14 residues. The V segment lost 8 bases and the J segment 8 bases; nucleotides outside the gene matches: 8.